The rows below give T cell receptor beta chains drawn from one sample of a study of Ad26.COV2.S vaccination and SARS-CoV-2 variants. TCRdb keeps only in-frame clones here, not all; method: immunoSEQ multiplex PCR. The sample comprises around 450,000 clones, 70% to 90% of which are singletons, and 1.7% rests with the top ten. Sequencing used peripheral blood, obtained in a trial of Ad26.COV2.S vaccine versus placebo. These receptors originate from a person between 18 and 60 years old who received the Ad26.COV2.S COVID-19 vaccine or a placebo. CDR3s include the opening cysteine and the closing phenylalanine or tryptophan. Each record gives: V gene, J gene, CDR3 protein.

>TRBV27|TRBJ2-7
CASSRDRGPAYEQYF
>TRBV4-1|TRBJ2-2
CASSQKTSGYAGELFF
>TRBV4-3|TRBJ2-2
CASSRQGASNTGELFF
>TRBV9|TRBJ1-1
CASSRTGSFVGTEAFF
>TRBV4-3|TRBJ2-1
CASRIDAASASYNEQFF
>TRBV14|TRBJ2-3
CASSQRLAYTDTQYF
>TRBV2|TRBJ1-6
CASIGAGGQAPLHF
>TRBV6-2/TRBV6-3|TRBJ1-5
CASSYSGYSNQPQHF
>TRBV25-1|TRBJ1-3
CASSEHTTSGNTIYF
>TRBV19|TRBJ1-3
CASSFDRPSAGNTIYF
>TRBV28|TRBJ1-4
CASISGGTTNEKLFF
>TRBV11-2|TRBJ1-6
CASSLILESPLHF
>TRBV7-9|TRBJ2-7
CASTGSGGAQSYEQYF
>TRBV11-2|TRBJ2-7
CASSLVGGGPSYEQYF
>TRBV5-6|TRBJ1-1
CASSFPIRNTEAFF
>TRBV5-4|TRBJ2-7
CASSLVGDLNEQYF
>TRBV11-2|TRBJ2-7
CASSSVGTTIYEQYF